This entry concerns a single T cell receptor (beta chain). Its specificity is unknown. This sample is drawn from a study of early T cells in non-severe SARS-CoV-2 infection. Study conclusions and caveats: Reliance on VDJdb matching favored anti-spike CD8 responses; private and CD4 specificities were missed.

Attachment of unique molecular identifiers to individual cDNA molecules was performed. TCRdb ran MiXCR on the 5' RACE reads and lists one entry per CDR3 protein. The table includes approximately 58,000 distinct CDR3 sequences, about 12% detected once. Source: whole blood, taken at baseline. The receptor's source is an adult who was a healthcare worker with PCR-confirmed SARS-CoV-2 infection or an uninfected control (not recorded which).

The CDR3 nucleotides read TGTGCCAGCAGTTTAGCTCGCAGTGGGGGGGCCTCCTACGAGCAGTACTTC. Residues: CASSLARSGGASYEQYF. V gene TRBV27 combines with J gene TRBJ2-7; D perhaps matches TRBD2 (7 bases). This CDR3 contains 17 residues. Germline loops: CDR1 MNHEY, CDR2 SMNVEV (reference sequence). V was pared by 2 bases and J by 0 bases, with 17 bases between.